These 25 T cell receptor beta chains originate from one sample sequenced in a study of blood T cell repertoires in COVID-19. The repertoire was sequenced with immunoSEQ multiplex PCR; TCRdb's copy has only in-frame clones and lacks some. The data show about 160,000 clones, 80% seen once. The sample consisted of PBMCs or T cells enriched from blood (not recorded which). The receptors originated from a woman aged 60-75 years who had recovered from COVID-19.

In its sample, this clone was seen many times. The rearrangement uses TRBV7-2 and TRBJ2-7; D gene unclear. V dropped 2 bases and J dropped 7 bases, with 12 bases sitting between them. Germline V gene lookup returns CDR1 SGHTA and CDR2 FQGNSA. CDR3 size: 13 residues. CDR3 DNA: TGTGCCAGCAGCTTACCGCCCCTGCGGGAGCAGTACTTC. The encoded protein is CASSLPPLREQYF.

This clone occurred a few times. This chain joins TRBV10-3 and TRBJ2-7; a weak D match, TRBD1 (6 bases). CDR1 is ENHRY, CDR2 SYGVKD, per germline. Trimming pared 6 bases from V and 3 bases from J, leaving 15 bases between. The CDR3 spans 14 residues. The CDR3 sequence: CAISRTVGDYEQYF. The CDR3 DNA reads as TGTGCCATCAGCCGGACAGTTGGCGACTACGAGCAGTACTTC.

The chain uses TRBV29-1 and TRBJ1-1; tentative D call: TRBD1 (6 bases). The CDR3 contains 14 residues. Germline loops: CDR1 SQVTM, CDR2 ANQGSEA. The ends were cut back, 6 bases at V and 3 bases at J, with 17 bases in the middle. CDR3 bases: TGCAGCGTCGCCTTACAGGGCCGGGACACTGAAGCTTTCTTT. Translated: CSVALQGRDTEAFF.

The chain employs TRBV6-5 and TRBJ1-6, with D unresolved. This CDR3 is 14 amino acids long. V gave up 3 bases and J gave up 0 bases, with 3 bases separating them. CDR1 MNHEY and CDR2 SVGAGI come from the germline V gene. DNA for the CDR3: TGTGCCAGCAGTTATAGCTCCTATAATTCACCCCTCCACTTT. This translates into CASSYSSYNSPLHF.

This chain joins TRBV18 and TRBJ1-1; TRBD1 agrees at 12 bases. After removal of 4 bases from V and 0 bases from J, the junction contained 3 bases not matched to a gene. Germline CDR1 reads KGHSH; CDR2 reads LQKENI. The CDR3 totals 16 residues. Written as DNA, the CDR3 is TGTGCCAGCTCACGGGGGACAGGGGGCCTGAACACTGAAGCTTTCTTT. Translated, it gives CASSRGTGGLNTEAFF. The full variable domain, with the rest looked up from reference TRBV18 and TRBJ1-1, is NAGVMQNPRHLVRRRGQEARLRCSPMKGHSHVYWYRQLPEEGLKFMVYLQKENIIDESGMPKERFSAEFPKEGPSILRIQQVVRGDSAAYFCASSRGTGGLNTEAFFGQGTRLTVV.

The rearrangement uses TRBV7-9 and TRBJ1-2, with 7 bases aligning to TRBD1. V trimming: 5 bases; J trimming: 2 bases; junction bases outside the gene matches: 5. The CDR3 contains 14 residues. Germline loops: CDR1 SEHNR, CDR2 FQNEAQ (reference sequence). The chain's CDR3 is CASSHLQGNYGYTF. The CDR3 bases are TGTGCCAGCAGCCACTTACAGGGGAACTATGGCTACACCTTC.

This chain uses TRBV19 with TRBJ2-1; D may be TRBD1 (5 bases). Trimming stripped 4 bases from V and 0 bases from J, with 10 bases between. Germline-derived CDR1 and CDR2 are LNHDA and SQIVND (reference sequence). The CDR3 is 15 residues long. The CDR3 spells CASSRGIVSYNEQFF. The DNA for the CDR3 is TGTGCCAGTAGTAGGGGCATCGTCTCCTACAATGAGCAGTTCTTC.

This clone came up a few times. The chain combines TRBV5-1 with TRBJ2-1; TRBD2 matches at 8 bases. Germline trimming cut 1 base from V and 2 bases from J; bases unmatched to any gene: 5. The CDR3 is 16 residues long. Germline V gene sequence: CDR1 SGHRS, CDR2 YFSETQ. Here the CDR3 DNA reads TGCGCCAGCAGCTTGCTCGGAGCGGGGGCCTACAATGAGCAGTTCTTC. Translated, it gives CASSLLGAGAYNEQFF.

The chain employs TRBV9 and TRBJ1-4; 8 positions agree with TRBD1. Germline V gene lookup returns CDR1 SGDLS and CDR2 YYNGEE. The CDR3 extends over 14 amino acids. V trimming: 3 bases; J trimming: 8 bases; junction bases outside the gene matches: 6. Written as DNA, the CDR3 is TGTGCCAGCAGCGACAGGGGGATTCGAGAAAAACTGTTTTTT. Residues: CASSDRGIREKLFF.

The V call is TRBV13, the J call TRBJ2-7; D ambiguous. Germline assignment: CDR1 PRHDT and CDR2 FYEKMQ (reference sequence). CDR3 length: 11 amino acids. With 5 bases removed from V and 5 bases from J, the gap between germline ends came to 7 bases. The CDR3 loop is CASSSRHEQYF. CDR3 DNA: TGTGCCAGCAGCAGCCGCCACGAGCAGTACTTC.

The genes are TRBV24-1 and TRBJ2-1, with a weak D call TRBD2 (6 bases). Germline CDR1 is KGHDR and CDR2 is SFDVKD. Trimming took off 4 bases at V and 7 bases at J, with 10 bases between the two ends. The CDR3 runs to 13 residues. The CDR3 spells CATSEAGGNEQFF. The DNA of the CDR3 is TGTGCCACCAGTGAAGCTGGGGGGAATGAGCAGTTCTTC.

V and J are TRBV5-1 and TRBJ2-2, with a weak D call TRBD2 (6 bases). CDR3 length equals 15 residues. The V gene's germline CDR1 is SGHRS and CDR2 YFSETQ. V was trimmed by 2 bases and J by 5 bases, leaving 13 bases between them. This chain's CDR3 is CASSFEGLRTGELFF. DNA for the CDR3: TGCGCCAGCAGCTTCGAGGGACTTAGAACCGGGGAGCTGTTTTTT.

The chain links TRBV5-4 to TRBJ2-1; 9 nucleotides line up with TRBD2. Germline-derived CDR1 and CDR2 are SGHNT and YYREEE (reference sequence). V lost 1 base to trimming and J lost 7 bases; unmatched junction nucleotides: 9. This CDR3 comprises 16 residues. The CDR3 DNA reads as TGTGCCAGCAGCTTGTCTTGGCGGGGGGGGTCGAATGAGCAGTTCTTC. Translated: CASSLSWRGGSNEQFF.

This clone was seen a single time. The CDR3 spells CASSQEPGVTDTQYF. Here the CDR3 DNA reads TGCGCCAGCAGCCAAGAACCGGGAGTAACAGATACGCAGTATTTT. V is TRBV4-1 and J is TRBJ2-3; TRBD2 might be the D (6 bases). The CDR3 runs 15 residues. Germline-derived CDR1 and CDR2 are MGHRA and YSYEKL. V was cut by 0 bases and J by 3 bases, with 10 bases left in between.

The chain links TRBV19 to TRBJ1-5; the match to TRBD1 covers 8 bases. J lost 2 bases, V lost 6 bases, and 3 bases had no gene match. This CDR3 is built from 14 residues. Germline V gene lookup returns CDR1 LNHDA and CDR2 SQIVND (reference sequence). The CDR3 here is CASSSTGGNQPQHF. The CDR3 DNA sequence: TGTGCCAGTAGCTCGACAGGGGGCAATCAGCCCCAGCATTTT.

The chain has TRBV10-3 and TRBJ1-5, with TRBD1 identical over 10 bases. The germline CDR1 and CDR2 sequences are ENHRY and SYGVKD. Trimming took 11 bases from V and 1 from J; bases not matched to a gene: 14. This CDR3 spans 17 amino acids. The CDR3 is CAAPGTGESWSNQPQHF. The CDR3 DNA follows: TGTGCCGCCCCGGGGACAGGGGAATCCTGGAGCAATCAGCCCCAGCATTTT.

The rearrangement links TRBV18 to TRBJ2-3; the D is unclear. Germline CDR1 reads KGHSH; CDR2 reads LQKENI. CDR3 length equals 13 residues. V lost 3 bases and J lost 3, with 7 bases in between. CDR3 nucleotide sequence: TGTGCCAGCTCACCCGAGGATACAGATACGCAGTATTTT. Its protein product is CASSPEDTDTQYF.

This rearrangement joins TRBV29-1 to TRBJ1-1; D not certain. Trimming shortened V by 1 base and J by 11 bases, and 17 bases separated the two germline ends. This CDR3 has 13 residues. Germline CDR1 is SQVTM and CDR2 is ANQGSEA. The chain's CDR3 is CSVEAVAQAGAFF. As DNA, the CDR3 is TGCAGCGTTGAAGCGGTAGCCCAGGCGGGGGCTTTCTTT.

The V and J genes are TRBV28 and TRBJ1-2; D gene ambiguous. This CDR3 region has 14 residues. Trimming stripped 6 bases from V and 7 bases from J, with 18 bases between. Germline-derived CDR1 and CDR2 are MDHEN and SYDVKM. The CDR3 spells CASRHDFAGGGYTF. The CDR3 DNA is TGTGCCAGCAGACACGACTTCGCTGGTGGTGGCTACACCTTC.

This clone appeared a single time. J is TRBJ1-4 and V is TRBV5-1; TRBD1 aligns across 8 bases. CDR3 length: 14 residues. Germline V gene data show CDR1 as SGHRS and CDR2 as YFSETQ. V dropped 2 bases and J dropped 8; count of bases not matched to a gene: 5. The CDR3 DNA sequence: TGCGCCAGCAGCTTCGGACAGGGAGAAGAAAAACTGTTTTTT. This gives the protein CASSFGQGEEKLFF.

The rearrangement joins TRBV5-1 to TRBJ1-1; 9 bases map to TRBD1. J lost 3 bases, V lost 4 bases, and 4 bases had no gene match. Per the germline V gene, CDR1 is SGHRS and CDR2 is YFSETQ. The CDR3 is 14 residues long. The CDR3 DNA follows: TGCGCCAGCAGCCCAAGACAGGGGGACACTGAAGCTTTCTTT. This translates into CASSPRQGDTEAFF.

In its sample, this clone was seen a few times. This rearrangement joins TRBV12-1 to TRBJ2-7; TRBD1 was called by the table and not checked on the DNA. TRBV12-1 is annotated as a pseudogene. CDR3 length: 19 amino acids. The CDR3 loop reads CASSFVPGGDGTVSYEQYF. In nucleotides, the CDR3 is TGTGCCAGCAGCTTTGTGCCTGGTGGAGACGGGACAGTTTCCTACGAGCAGTACTTC.

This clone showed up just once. The DNA for the CDR3 is TGTGCCAGCAGGGAGACGGTTAGGTATGGCTACACCTTC. As protein: CASRETVRYGYTF. The chain uses TRBV12-3 or TRBV12-4 and TRBJ1-2, with D uncertain. This CDR3 has 13 residues. Trimming took off 6 bases at V and 5 bases at J, with 13 bases between the two ends.

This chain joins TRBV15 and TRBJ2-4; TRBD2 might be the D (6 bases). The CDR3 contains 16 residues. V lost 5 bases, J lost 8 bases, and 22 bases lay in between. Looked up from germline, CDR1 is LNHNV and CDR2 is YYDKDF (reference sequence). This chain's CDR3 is CATSGTTTASGDIQYF. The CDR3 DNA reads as TGTGCCACCAGCGGGACCACGACAGCATCGGGGGACATTCAGTACTTC.

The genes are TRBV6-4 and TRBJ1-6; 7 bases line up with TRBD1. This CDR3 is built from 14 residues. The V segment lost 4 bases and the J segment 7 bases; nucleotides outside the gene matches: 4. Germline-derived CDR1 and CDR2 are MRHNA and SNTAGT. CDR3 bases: TGTGCCAGCAGTGTGACAGGGCCAAATTCACCCCTCCACTTT. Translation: CASSVTGPNSPLHF.